This entry features one TCR beta chain sequence. Everyone who took part was roughly 18 to 100 years old, and they came from 20 to 25 US areas. Participant-given clinical history determined each cohort assignment. In the source study's methods: By means of reference gene primer amplification, nucleated cell counts were estimated. Only in-frame clones appear in the TCRdb table, and some are missing; sequencing was by immunoSEQ multiplex PCR. V, J and clone size are taken as reported in that table, and D and trimming were inferred from the DNA itself. The sample holds more than 110,000 clones, 84% seen once. This sample is part of a study of blood T cell repertoires in COVID-19. Across the study: Collection of acute and convalescent COVID-19 samples took place in the United States, Italy and Spain.

With 4 bases clipped from V and 4 bases from J, the junction kept 7 bases outside the gene matches. In germline, CDR1 is SGHRS, CDR2 YFSETQ. CDR3 length: 15 residues. The sample was PBMCs or T cells enriched from blood (not recorded which). The sequence came from a man aged 40-50 years with acute COVID-19. The chain has TRBV5-1 and TRBJ2-1, with 8 bases fitting TRBD1. DNA for the CDR3: TGCGCCAGCAGCGCCGAACGGGACAGGTACAATGAGCAGTTCTTC. Translated, it gives CASSAERDRYNEQFF. The full variable domain, rest sourced from reference TRBV5-1 and TRBJ2-1, is KAGVTQTPRYLIKTRGQQVTLSCSPISGHRSVSWYQQTPGQGLQFLFEYFSETQRNKGNFPGRFSGRQFSNSRSEMNVSTLELGDSALYLCASSAERDRYNEQFFGPGTRLTVL.